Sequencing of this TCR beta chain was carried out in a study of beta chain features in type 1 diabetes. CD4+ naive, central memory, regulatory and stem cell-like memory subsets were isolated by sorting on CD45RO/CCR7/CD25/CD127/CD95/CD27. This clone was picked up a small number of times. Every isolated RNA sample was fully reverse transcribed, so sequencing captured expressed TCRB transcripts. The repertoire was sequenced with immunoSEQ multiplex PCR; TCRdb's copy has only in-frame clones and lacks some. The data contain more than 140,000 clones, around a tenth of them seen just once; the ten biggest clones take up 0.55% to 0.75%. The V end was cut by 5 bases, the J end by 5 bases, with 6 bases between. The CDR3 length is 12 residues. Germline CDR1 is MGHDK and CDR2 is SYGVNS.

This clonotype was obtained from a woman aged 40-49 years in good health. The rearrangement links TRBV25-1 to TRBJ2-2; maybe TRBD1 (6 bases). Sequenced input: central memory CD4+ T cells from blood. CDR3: CASSTGTGELFF. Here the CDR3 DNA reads TGTGCCAGCAGTACAGGGACCGGGGAGCTGTTTTTT. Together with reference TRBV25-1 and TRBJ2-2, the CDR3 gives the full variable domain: EADIYQTPRYLVIGTGKKITLECSQTMGHDKMYWYQQDPGMELHLIHYSYGVNSTEKGDLSSESTVSRIRTEHFPLTLESARPSHTSQYLCASSTGTGELFFGEGSRLTVL.